The clone carrying this T cell receptor beta chain was seen ten or more times. Trimming pared 5 bases from V and 6 bases from J, leaving 7 bases between. The CDR3 runs 11 residues. Germline lookup yields CDR1 SGHTA and CDR2 FQGNSA. Time point denoted: before trial treatment. The data were obtained in a study of low-dose radiotherapy and immunotherapy resistance in tumors. Background on the study: Participants in Cohort 2 were given 1 Gy per fraction every two weeks, for 13 Gy over 26 weeks.

Priming of first-strand cDNA relied on TRAV- and TRBV-specific primers (covering alpha and beta chains). TCRs underwent around 20 PCR cycles of amplification with a constant-region primer and V-primer adapter. TCRdb fed the reads into MiXCR, producing one record per CDR3 protein. The repertoire consists of approximately 84,000 distinct CDR3 sequences, with about 18% occurring once and the leading ten covering roughly 3%. Sequenced material: PBMCs, taken before treatment. The V and J genes are TRBV7-2 and TRBJ2-5, with no clear D. This sequence originates from a male donor with prostate cancer. The CDR3 DNA follows: TGTGCCAGCAGCCCAGGACAGACCCAGTACTTC. The encoded protein is CASSPGQTQYF.